This T cell receptor beta chain came from a study of blood T cell repertoires in COVID-19 (dated by TCRdb to the early 2020s). For the study in its entirety: For ImmuneRACE Cohort 3, a participant was defined as recovered based on two consecutive negative NP/OP PCR tests, clearance by a healthcare professional, or resolution of symptoms. Samples from collaborators originated in the United States, Italy and Spain and spanned both the acute and convalescent phases of COVID-19. The material from the prospective study consisted of cDNA or gDNA derived from T cells, B-cell-depleted T cells, or PBMCs. Deeply sampled blood TCRbeta repertoires from subjects exposed to, actively infected with, or recovered from COVID-19 were included in the dataset. The repertoires were released in a freely available public database meant as a resource for research on the immune response to SARS-CoV-2. The samples were drawn from the first 160 participants of the ongoing ImmuneRACE study and from over a thousand subjects provided by 6 global collaborators. Nearly every sample came with metadata listing a de-identified subject ID, COVID-19 status, age in years and sex. Where available, HLA class I and class II types were obtained from metadata supplied by the sample provider rather than from assay-based typing. Summary of the overall study and its limitations: Clinical and demographic metadata were provided uncurated, with the amount varying by source and participant.

This clone was observed a single time. Its recognized antigen is unknown. Base qualities are missing; no much larger clone stands one base away. TCRbeta CDR3 regions were amplified from genomic DNA by means of the immunoSEQ Assay, a bias-controlled multiplex PCR. Under the source paper's analysis protocol: The number of nucleated cells in each sample was estimated from the amplification of reference gene primers within the assay. To quantify the absolute abundance of each unique TCRbeta CDR3 rearrangement, sequence reads were collapsed and filtered. Productive Simpson clonality was computed per sample as the square root of Simpson's diversity index over productive rearrangements. What TCRdb holds here is the immuneACCESS table cut down to in-frame rearrangements. Part of the clones is not present; checked against another copy, under half of the missing clones reflect an unresolved V gene, and the others are unexplained. The D gene and trimming were derived from the DNA, and the V and J assignments and clone size from that table. The table for this sample lists 120,000 to 150,000 clones; over 70% of them were counted only once. The leading ten clones occupy roughly 4% of the sample.

V sheds 8 bases and J sheds 1 base, leaving 16 bases between their ends. The CDR3 covers 15 residues, taking in both the cysteine and the phenylalanine. CDR3 DNA only is kept here, 45 bases in frame from base 1. CDR1 SNHLY and CDR2 FYNNEI were looked up in the germline V gene. In the prospective study, participants were roughly 18 to 100 years old, resided in about two dozen geographic areas of the United States, and were enrolled through a virtual design. To assign participants to cohorts, the prospective study relied on clinical history that participants themselves reported in a screening survey and a study questionnaire. In the prospective study, whole blood, serum and a nasopharyngeal or oropharyngeal swab were collected from each participant by mobile phlebotomists. Participants in the prospective study had the option to provide additional blood draws and questionnaires over a 2-month period. Blood samples from the prospective study were shipped frozen or at room temperature prior to DNA extraction.

Sequencing was done on a sample of PBMCs or T cells enriched from blood (not recorded which). The sequence was collected from a man over 45 in a cohort exposed to, infected with or recovered from COVID-19 (not recorded which). Here the chain combines TRBV2 and TRBJ2-3, and perhaps TRBD2 as D gene, on 6 matching bases. The nucleotides are TGTGCCAGCGGTCCGGGACTGGCCCGCACAGATACGCAGTATTTT. This translates into CASGPGLARTDTQYF.